This T cell receptor beta chain comes out of a study of control samples from healthy donors and cancer patients. This CDR3 region has 15 residues. The V gene lost 1 base and the J gene lost 5 bases, with 14 bases spanning the gap. Germline CDR1 and CDR2: SEHNR and FQNEAQ (reference sequence). The method was immunoSEQ multiplex PCR; TCRdb's version includes in-frame clones alone and lacks a portion of them. The sample lists approximately 150,000 clones, almost 90% occurring once. V and J are TRBV7-9 and TRBJ1-1; no definite D call. What was sequenced was blood. The TCR originated in a man between 18 and 35 years old in good health. For the CDR3, the DNA is TGTGCCAGCAGCTTAGATGGGTTTTGGAGGACTGAAGCTTTCTTT. It codes for CASSLDGFWRTEAFF.